This TCR beta chain emerged from a study of CD8 T cells in Susac syndrome. This clonotype was found a few times. The CDR3 extends over 15 amino acids. CDR1 and CDR2 from the germline V gene are SGHRS and YFSETQ. V dropped 0 bases and J dropped 6 bases, with 15 bases sitting between them. RNA totalling roughly 0.5 to 1 ug underwent reverse transcription with random hexamers. TCRdb re-derived calls from the immunoSEQ multiplex PCR reads in MiXCR, one entry per CDR3 protein. The repertoire consists of fewer than 250,000 distinct CDR3 sequences, with roughly 92% occurring once and the leading ten covering 0.1% to 0.15%.

The sequencing input was CD8+ T cells from PBMCs. This TCR was recovered from a human donor with multiple sclerosis. The V and J genes are TRBV5-1 and TRBJ1-2; possibly TRBD1 for D (5 bases). The CDR3 DNA sequence: TGCGCCAGCAGCTTGGGGTACGGGACTGAGGATGGCTACACCTTC. Translated: CASSLGYGTEDGYTF.